This T cell receptor beta chain was sequenced for a study of patients and donors after allogeneic stem cell transplantation. Via MiXCR, TCRdb re-called the RT-PCR reads, giving one row per CDR3 protein. The data show about 23,000 distinct CDR3 sequences, 29% seen once. CDR1 is SGHDT and CDR2 is YYEEEE in the germline V gene. The CDR3 spans 14 residues. V gave up 2 bases and J gave up 4 bases, with 12 bases separating them. This clonotype was detected a few times. Specimen: blood, either unsorted or a sorted T cell fraction (not recorded which). The chain couples TRBV5-6 to TRBJ1-1, with D uncertain. The sequence came from a human donor who was either an allogeneic HSCT recipient or a stem cell or donor lymphocyte infusion donor (not recorded which). It is not recorded whose cells these are; they may come from a transplant donor. In DNA form, the CDR3 reads TGTGCCAGCAGCTTTGATGGATTGAGCACTGAAGCTTTCTTT. Protein sequence: CASSFDGLSTEAFF.